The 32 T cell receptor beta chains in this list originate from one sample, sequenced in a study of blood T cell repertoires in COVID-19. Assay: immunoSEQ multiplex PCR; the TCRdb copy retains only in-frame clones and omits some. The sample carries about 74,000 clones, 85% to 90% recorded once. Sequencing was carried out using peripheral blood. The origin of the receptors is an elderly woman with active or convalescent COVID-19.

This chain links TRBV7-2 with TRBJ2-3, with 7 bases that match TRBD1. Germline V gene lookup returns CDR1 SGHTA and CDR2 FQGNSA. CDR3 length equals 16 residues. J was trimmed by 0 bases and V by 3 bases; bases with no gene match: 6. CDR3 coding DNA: TGTGCCAGCAGCTTGCGGACAGGAGCTAGCACAGATACGCAGTATTTT. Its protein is CASSLRTGASTDTQYF. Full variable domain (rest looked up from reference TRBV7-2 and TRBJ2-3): GAGVSQSPSNKVTEKGKDVELRCDPISGHTALYWYRQSLGQGLEFLIYFQGNSAPDKSGLPSDRFSAERTGGSVSTLTIQRTQQEDSAVYLCASSLRTGASTDTQYFGPGTRLTVL.

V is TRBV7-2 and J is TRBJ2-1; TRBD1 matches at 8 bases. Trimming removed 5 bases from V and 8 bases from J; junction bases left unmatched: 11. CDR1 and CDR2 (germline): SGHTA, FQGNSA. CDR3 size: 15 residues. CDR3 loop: CASSPARGPRDEQFF. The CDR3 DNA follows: TGTGCCAGCAGCCCCGCCAGGGGGCCTAGGGATGAGCAGTTCTTC.

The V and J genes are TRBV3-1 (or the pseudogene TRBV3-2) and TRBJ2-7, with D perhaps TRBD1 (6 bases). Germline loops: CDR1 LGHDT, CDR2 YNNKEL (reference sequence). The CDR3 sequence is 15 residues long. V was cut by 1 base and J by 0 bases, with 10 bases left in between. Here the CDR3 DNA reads TGTGCCAGCAGCCAAGGGTGGACAGTCTCCTACGAGCAGTACTTC. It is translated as CASSQGWTVSYEQYF.

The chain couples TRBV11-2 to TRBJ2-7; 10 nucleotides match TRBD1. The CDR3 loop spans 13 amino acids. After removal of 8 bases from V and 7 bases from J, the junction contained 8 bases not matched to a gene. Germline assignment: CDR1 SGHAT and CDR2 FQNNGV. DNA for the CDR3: TGTGCCAGCGCTGGACAGGGGGTGGGGGAGCAGTACTTC. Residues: CASAGQGVGEQYF.

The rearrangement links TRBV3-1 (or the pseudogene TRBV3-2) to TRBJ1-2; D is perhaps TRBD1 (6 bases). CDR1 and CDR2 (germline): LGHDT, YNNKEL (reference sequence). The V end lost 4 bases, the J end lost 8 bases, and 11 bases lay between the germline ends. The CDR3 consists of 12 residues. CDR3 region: CASSRDTLGYTF. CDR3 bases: TGTGCCAGCAGCCGGGACACCCTGGGCTACACCTTC.

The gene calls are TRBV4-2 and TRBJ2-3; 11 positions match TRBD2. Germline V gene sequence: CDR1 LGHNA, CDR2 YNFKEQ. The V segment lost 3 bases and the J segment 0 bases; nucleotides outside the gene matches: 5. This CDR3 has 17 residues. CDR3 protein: CASSQGTSGPSTDTQYF. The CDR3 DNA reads TGTGCCAGCAGCCAGGGGACTAGCGGTCCGAGCACAGATACGCAGTATTTT.

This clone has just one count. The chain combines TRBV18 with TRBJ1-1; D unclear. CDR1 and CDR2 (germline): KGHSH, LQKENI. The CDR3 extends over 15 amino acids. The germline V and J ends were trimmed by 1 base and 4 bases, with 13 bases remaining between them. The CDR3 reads CASSPQYEPFTEAFF. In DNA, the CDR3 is TGTGCCAGCTCACCACAGTATGAGCCGTTCACTGAAGCTTTCTTT.

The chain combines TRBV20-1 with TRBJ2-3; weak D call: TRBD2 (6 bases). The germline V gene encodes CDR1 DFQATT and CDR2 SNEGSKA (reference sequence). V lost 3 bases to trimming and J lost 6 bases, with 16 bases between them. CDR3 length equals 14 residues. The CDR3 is CSASPPMDYDTQYF. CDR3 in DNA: TGCAGTGCTAGTCCCCCCATGGACTACGATACGCAGTATTTT.

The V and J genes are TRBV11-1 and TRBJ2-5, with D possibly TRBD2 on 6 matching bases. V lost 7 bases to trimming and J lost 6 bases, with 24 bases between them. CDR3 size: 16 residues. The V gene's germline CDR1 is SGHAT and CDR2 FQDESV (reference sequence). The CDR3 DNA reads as TGTGCCAGCACCGTAAACCGCGATTCCGCGGGGCAGACCCAGTACTTC. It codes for CASTVNRDSAGQTQYF.

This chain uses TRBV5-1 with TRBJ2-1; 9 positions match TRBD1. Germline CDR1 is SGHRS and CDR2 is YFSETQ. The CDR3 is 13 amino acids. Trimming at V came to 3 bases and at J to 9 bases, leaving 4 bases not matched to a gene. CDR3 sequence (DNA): TGCGCCAGCAGCTCCGACAGGGGGGGTGAGCAGTTCTTC. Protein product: CASSSDRGGEQFF. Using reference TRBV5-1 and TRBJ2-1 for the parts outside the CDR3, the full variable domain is KAGVTQTPRYLIKTRGQQVTLSCSPISGHRSVSWYQQTPGQGLQFLFEYFSETQRNKGNFPGRFSGRQFSNSRSEMNVSTLELGDSALYLCASSSDRGGEQFFGPGTRLTVL.

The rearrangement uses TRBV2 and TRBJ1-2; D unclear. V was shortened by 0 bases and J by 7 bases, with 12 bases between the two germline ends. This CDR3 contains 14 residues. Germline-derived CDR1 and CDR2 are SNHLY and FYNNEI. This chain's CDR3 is CASSEAPRYPGYTF. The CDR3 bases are TGTGCCAGCAGTGAAGCGCCGAGGTATCCTGGCTACACCTTC.

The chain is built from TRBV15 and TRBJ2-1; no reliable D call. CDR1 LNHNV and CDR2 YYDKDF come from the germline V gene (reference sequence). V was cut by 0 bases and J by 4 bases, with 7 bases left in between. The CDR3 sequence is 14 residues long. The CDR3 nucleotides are TGTGCCACCAGCAGAGATCGGGTGTACAATGAGCAGTTCTTC. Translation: CATSRDRVYNEQFF.

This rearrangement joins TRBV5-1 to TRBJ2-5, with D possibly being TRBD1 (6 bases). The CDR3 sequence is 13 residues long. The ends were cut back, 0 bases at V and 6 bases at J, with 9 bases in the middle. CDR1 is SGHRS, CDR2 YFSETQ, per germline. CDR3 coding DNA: TGCGCCAGCAGCTTGGAAGGGGGTCAGACCCAGTACTTC. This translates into CASSLEGGQTQYF.

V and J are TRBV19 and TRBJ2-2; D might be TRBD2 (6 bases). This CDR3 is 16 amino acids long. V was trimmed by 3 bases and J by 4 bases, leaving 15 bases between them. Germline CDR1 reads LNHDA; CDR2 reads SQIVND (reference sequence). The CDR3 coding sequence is TGTGCCAGTAGTATGGAACCGGGGGTGGGCACCGGGGAGCTGTTTTTT. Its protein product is CASSMEPGVGTGELFF.

The CDR3 DNA is TGTGCCACCGGGAGTGGGCTACCTGCCGGAAACACCATATATTTT. Its protein product is CATGSGLPAGNTIYF. V gene TRBV11-2 combines with J gene TRBJ1-3, with unresolved D. This CDR3 is built from 15 residues. The germline V gene encodes CDR1 SGHAT and CDR2 FQNNGV. The V end lost 10 bases, the J end lost 4 bases, and 20 bases lay between the germline ends.

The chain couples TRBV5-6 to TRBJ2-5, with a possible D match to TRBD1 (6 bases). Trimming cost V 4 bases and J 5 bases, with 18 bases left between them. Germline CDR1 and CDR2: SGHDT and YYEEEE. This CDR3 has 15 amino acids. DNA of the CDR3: TGTGCCAGCAGCCCGACAGGCAACATTGGGGAGACCCAGTACTTC. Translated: CASSPTGNIGETQYF.

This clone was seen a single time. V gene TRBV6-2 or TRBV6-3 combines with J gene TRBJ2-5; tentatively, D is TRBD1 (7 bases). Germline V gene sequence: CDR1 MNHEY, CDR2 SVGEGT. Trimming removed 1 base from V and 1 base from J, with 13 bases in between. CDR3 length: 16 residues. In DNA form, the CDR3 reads TGTGCCAGCAGTTACTTATACAGGGGAGGCCAAGAGACCCAGTACTTC. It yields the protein CASSYLYRGGQETQYF.

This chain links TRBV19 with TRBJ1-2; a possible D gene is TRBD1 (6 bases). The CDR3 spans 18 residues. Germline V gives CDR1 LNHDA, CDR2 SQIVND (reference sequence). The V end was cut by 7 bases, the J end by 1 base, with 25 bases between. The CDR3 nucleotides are TGTGCCAGTACCTCATATGGGGGACGGGGGGCCAATAACTATGGCTACACCTTC. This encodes CASTSYGGRGANNYGYTF.

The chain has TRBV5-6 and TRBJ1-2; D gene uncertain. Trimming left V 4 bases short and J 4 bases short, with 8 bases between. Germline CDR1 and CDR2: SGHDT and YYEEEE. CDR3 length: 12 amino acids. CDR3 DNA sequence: TGTGCCAGCAGCGGGAGGGCCTATGGCTACACCTTC. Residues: CASSGRAYGYTF.

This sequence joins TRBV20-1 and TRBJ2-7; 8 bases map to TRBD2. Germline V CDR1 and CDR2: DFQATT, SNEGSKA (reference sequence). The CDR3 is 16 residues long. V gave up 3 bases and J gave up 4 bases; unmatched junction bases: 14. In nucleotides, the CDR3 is TGCAGTGCTAGTCCACCCGGGGGGGGCAAAATTTACGAGCAGTACTTC. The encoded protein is CSASPPGGGKIYEQYF.

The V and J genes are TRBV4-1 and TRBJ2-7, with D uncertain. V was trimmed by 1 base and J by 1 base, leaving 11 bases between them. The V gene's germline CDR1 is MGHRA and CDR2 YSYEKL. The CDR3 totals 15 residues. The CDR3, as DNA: TGCGCCAGCAGCCAAGCCGGAGACGAGTCCTACGAGCAGTACTTC. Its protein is CASSQAGDESYEQYF.

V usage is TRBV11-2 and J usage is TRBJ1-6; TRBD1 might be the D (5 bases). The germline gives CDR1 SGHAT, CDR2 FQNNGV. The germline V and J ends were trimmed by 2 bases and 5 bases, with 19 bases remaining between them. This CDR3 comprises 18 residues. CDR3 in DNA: TGTGCCAGCAGCTTATTTTTTGGGGGGGGAGCAAATAATTCACCCCTCCACTTT. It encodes CASSLFFGGGANNSPLHF.

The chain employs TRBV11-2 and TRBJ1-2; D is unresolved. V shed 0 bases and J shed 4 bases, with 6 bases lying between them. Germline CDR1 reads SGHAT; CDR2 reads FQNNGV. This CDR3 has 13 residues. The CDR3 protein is CASSLEEGYGYTF. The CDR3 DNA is TGTGCCAGCAGCTTAGAAGAGGGCTATGGCTACACCTTC.

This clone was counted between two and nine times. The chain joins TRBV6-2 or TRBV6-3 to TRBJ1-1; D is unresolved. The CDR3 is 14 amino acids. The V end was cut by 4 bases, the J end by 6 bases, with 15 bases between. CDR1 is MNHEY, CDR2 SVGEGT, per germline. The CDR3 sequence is CASSSPGSRAEAFF. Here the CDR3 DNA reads TGTGCCAGCAGTTCTCCGGGAAGTCGGGCTGAAGCTTTCTTT.

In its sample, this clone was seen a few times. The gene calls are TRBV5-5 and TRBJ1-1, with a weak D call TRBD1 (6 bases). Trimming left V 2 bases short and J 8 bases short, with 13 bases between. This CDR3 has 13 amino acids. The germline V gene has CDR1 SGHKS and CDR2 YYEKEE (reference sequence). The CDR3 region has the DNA TGTGCCAGCAGCTTTATTGGGGGCTCGGAAGCTTTCTTT. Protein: CASSFIGGSEAFF.

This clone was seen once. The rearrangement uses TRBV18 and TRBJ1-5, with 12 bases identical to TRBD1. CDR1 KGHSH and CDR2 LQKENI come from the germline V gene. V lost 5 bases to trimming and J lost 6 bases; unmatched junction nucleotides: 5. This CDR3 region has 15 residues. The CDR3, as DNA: TGTGCCAGCTCAGGTACGGGACAGGGGGCTCAGCCCCAGCATTTT. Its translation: CASSGTGQGAQPQHF.

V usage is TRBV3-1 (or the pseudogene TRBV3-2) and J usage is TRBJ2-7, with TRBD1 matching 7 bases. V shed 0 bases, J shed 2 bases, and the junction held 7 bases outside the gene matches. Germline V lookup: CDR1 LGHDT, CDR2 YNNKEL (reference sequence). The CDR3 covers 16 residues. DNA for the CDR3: TGTGCCAGCAGCCAAGAGAGGGGGCAGGGGGCCTACGAGCAGTACTTC. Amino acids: CASSQERGQGAYEQYF.

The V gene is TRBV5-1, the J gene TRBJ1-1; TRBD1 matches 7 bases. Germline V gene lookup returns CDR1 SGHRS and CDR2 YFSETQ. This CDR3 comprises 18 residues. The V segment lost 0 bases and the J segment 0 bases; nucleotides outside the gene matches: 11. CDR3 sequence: CASSLARWDSHLNTEAFF. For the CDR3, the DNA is TGCGCCAGCAGCTTGGCCCGCTGGGACAGTCACTTGAACACTGAAGCTTTCTTT.

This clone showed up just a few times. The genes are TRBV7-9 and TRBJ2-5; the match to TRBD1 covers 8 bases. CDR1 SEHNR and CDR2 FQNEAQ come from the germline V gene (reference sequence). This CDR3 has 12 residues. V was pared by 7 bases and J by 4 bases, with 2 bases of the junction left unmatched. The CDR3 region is CASNDRGETQYF. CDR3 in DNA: TGTGCCAGCAACGACAGGGGAGAGACCCAGTACTTC.

This chain's CDR3 is CASSSGYTDTQYF. CDR3 nucleotide sequence: TGTGCCAGCAGTAGCGGGTACACAGATACGCAGTATTTT. The V and J genes are TRBV12-3 or TRBV12-4 and TRBJ2-3, with D possibly TRBD2 on 6 matching bases. V shed 5 bases and J shed 2 bases, with 8 bases lying between them. This CDR3 is built from 13 residues.

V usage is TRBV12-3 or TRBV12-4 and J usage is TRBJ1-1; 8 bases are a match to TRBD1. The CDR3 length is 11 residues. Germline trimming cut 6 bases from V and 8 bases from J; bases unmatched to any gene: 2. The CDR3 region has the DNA TGTGCCAGCAGGGGACAGGCCGAAGCTTTCTTT. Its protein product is CASRGQAEAFF.

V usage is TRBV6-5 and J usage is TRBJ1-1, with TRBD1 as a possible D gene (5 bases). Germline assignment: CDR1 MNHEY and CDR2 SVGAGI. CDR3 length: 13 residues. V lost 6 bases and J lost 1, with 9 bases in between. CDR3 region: CASRAQGNTEAFF. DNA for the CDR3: TGTGCCAGCAGGGCCCAGGGGAACACTGAAGCTTTCTTT.